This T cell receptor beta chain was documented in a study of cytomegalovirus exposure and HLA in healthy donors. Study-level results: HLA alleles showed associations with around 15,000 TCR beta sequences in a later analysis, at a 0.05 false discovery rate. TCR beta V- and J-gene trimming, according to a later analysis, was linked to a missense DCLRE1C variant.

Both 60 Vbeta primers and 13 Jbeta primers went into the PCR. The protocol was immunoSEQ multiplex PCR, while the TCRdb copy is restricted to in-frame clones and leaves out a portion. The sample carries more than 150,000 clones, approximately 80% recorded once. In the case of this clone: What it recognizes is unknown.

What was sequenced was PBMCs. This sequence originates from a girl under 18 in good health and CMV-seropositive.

CDR3: CASSSQAGQRTDTQYF. The CDR3 coding sequence is TGTGCCAGCAGCTCCCAGGCGGGACAGCGCACAGATACGCAGTATTTT. The chain joins TRBV7-2 to TRBJ2-3; possibly TRBD1 for D (7 bases). This CDR3 is 16 amino acids long. Trimming removed 4 bases at V and 1 base at J, with 15 bases between. Germline loops: CDR1 SGHTA, CDR2 FQGNSA. Supplemented by reference TRBV7-2 and TRBJ2-3, the full variable domain reads GAGVSQSPSNKVTEKGKDVELRCDPISGHTALYWYRQSLGQGLEFLIYFQGNSAPDKSGLPSDRFSAERTGGSVSTLTIQRTQQEDSAVYLCASSSQAGQRTDTQYFGPGTRLTVL.